A single T cell receptor beta chain is shown here with its context. Its target is not known. This specimen belongs to a study of circulating and synovial CD4+ cells in juvenile arthritis. Findings and caveats of the study: Deeper sequencing increased measured overlap with synovial clonotypes. These repertoires were less diverse than bulk blood CD4 repertoires. CPL versus bulk CD4 samples: T cell genome counts differed by at least an order of magnitude. Circulating pathogenic-like lymphocytes shared a substantially higher fraction of CDR3 sequences with synovium than bulk blood.

The germline V gene has CDR1 SEHNR and CDR2 FQNEAQ (reference sequence). The CDR3 consists of 14 residues. V lost 1 base to trimming and J lost 13 bases, with 19 bases between them. Method: immunoSEQ multiplex PCR; TCRdb's copy keeps in-frame clones and lacks some. This table has 34,000 or so clones, roughly 94% appearing once. J is TRBJ2-5 and V is TRBV7-9, with D perhaps matching TRBD2 (5 bases). This clonotype originated in a human donor with juvenile idiopathic arthritis. The sample was CD4+ T cells from blood. The CDR3 sequence: CASSLDQPGSPGYF. CDR3 DNA: TGTGCCAGCAGCTTAGACCAACCGGGATCTCCAGGGTACTTC.